The rows below give T cell receptor beta chains drawn from one sample of a study of cytomegalovirus exposure and HLA in healthy donors. Generated by immunoSEQ multiplex PCR, the TCRdb table keeps only in-frame clones and is missing some. The table has 150,000 to 200,000 clones, around 77% seen once; the top ten hold 1.6%. The sample comprised PBMCs. The receptors were gathered from a woman under 40 in good health and CMV-seronegative. The CDR3 runs from the conserved cysteine through the conserved F or W. The order of the fields is D gene, V gene, clone size, CDR3 protein. The D gene is left open where the match is weak. Clone size is stated in some rows and not others, as once, few, many or a class when expanded.

>TRBD1|TRBV6-1|-
CASSVHGTDNQPQHF
>TRBD1|TRBV7-6|-
CASSSPGQDPLVSGANVLTF
>TRBD1|TRBV7-2|-
CASSARTGPGGYTF
>TRBD1|TRBV11-2|-
CASSHNRGSGNTIYF
>TRBD1|TRBV2|-
CASSGTGGNQPQHF
>-|TRBV7-7|-
CASSAGTMGHHEQFF
>-|TRBV6-5|-
CASRIPGSGNTEAFF
>TRBD1|TRBV29-1|-
CSAVGTAPKNIQYF
>TRBD1|TRBV5-4|-
CASSYRQGHNSPLHF
>-|TRBV7-9|-
CASSPTSGGLSYEQYF
>TRBD1|TRBV6-5|-
CASTIGGPGTEAFF
>-|TRBV5-4|-
CASSLALQAETQYF
>-|TRBV7-5|-
CVRTRTGTENYGYTF
>TRBD2|TRBV7-3|-
CASSLDDVAGGKEQFF
>-|TRBV4-3|few
CASSQDRWAYSNQPQHF
>-|TRBV29-1|-
CSVLQGGHSYEQYF